This T cell receptor (beta chain) was found in a study of tissue T cells after allogeneic stem cell transplantation. CDR3 sequences, V/J genes, frequencies and template counts came from survey-depth TCRbeta sequencing. Measured with immunoSEQ multiplex PCR; TCRdb has only the in-frame clones, and not every one. The table has 8,000 to 10,000 clones, 50% to 80% seen once. The germline gives CDR1 LGHNA, CDR2 YSLEER. Trimming at V came to 4 bases and at J to 8 bases, leaving 4 bases not matched to a gene. This CDR3 is 15 amino acids long. The study's findings and limits: The study did not identify alloreactive or antigen-specific tissue TCRs, and some clones might be persisting host cells. TCR repertoires tracked anatomic similarity, regardless of disease or transplant status. Across patients, clones rarely overlapped, yet motif clusters were shared tissue-specifically.

In its sample, this clone was seen once. What it recognizes is unknown. The rearrangement joins TRBV4-3 to TRBJ2-2; 13 nucleotides match TRBD2. This TCR was sampled from a woman between 18 and 50 years old with breast cancer. Sequences were derived from tissue from the ileum, sampled at autopsy. CDR3 sequence (DNA): TGCGCCAGCAGCCGGACTAGCGGGAGCCCGGGGGAGCTGTTTTTT. It translates to CASSRTSGSPGELFF.